Listed below are T cell receptor beta chains from one sample, sequenced in a study of blood T cell repertoires in COVID-19. The repertoire was sequenced with immunoSEQ multiplex PCR; TCRdb's copy has only in-frame clones and lacks some. The sample lists 300,000 to 400,000 clones, 85% to 90% occurring once. The sequenced sample was peripheral blood. The source is a woman aged 45-59 years with COVID-19, enrolled during active disease. Each CDR3 is given with its conserved first and last residue. D genes are given only for firm matches. Expanded clones get a size class; other rows say once, few or many, or leave the size out.

j_gene | abundance | v_gene | d_gene | CDR3aa | CDR3nt
TRBJ2-1 | once | TRBV9 | TRBD2 | CASSPFNSGRAPSSYNEQFF | TGTGCCAGCAGCCCCTTCAATAGCGGGAGGGCCCCCTCCTCCTACAATGAGCAGTTCTTC
TRBJ2-7 | few | TRBV30 | - | CAWSGRAYEQYF | TGTGCCTGGAGTGGGAGGGCCTACGAGCAGTACTTC
TRBJ1-2 | - | TRBV7-9 | TRBD1 | CASSLGSGQGAAGYTF | TGTGCCAGCAGCTTAGGAAGCGGACAGGGGGCAGCTGGCTACACCTTC
TRBJ2-7 | - | TRBV9 | - | CASSPRGGTGNEQYF | TGTGCCAGCAGCCCCCGAGGGGGAACAGGGAACGAGCAGTACTTC
TRBJ2-1 | - | TRBV19 | TRBD1 | CASRISGTGYNEQFF | TGTGCCAGTAGAATATCCGGGACAGGTTACAATGAGCAGTTCTTC
TRBJ1-3 | - | TRBV29-1 | - | CSVDSAGNSGNTIYF | TGCAGCGTTGACTCTGCAGGGAACTCTGGAAACACCATATATTTT
TRBJ2-6 | - | TRBV27 | - | CASSPSGRAGANVLTF | TGTGCCAGCAGTCCTTCGGGGAGAGCTGGGGCCAACGTCCTGACTTTC
TRBJ1-2 | - | TRBV30 | - | CAWSVQGLWGYTF | TGTGCCTGGAGTGTACAGGGTTTGTGGGGCTACACCTTC
TRBJ2-7 | - | TRBV7-2 | - | CASSLVRQTYEQYF | TGTGCCAGCAGCTTAGTAAGACAGACCTACGAGCAGTACTTC
TRBJ2-7 | - | TRBV3-1/TRBV3-2 | - | CASSQDWADYEQYF | TGTGCCAGCAGCCAAGATTGGGCAGACTACGAGCAGTACTTC
TRBJ2-1 | - | TRBV5-6 | - | CASSLGGTNYNEQFF | TGTGCCAGCAGCTTAGGCGGGACCAACTACAATGAGCAGTTCTTC
TRBJ2-5 | - | TRBV30 | TRBD1 | CAWSAGTGLKTQYF | TGTGCCTGGAGTGCCGGGACAGGGTTGAAGACCCAGTACTTC
TRBJ1-5 | - | TRBV6-2/TRBV6-3 | - | CASSYKDRNRNQPQHF | TGTGCCAGCAGTTACAAGGACAGAAACCGCAATCAGCCCCAGCATTTT
TRBJ2-7 | - | TRBV18 | TRBD2 | CASSQGLDHYEQYF | TGTGCCAGCTCACAGGGACTAGATCACTACGAGCAGTACTTC
TRBJ2-7 | - | TRBV2 | - | CASSVRTSKYF | TGTGCCAGCAGTGTTAGGACATCGAAGTACTTC
TRBJ1-3 | - | TRBV30 | - | CAWSPAGNTIYF | TGTGCCTGGAGCCCGGCTGGAAACACCATATATTTT
TRBJ2-3 | once | TRBV19 | - | CASSTAGQDTDTQYF | TGTGCCAGTAGTACAGCGGGACAGGACACAGATACGCAGTATTTT
TRBJ1-1 | - | TRBV6-6 | - | CASRGERWNTEAFF | TGTGCCAGCAGAGGCGAGAGGTGGAACACTGAAGCTTTCTTT
TRBJ2-3 | - | TRBV27 | TRBD2 | CASSLSGTSGLADTQYF | TGTGCCAGCAGTTTATCCGGGACTAGCGGCCTAGCCGATACGCAGTATTTT
TRBJ1-6 | once | TRBV5-1 | TRBD1 | CASSLDGRGPPNSPLHF | TGCGCCAGCAGCTTGGATGGCAGGGGGCCTCCTAATTCACCCCTCCACTTT
TRBJ2-3 | once | TRBV15 | TRBD2 | CATSRDPAGGPTDTQYF | TGTGCCACCAGCAGAGATCCGGCGGGAGGACCAACAGATACGCAGTATTTT
TRBJ1-1 | - | TRBV6-5 | TRBD1 | CASRQQGHAAEAFF | TGTGCCAGCAGACAACAGGGGCACGCGGCTGAAGCTTTCTTT
TRBJ2-6 | - | TRBV11-2 | TRBD1 | CASRNRGPSSGANVLTF | TGTGCCAGCAGGAACAGGGGGCCGAGCTCTGGGGCCAACGTCCTGACTTTC
TRBJ1-1 | - | TRBV2 | - | CASSDTLLQGNTEAFF | TGTGCCAGCAGTGACACCCTCCTTCAGGGTAACACTGAAGCTTTCTTT
TRBJ2-1 | - | TRBV24-1 | TRBD1 | CATSDSGTVNEQFF | TGTGCCACCAGTGATTCCGGGACAGTGAATGAGCAGTTCTTC
TRBJ2-3 | - | TRBV11-3 | - | CASSFRGADTQYF | TGTGCCAGCAGCTTCAGGGGGGCAGATACGCAGTATTTT
TRBJ2-2 | once | TRBV6-4 | TRBD2 | CASSVRTSSGELFF | TGTGCCAGCAGTGTTAGGACTAGCTCCGGGGAGCTGTTTTTT
TRBJ2-7 | - | TRBV7-2 | TRBD2 | CASSLGLSGTYEQYF | TGTGCCAGCAGCCTCGGACTAAGCGGGACCTACGAGCAGTACTTC
TRBJ2-7 | - | TRBV5-4 | TRBD1 | CASSKGQDTYEQYF | TGTGCCAGCAGCAAGGGACAGGACACCTACGAGCAGTACTTC
TRBJ1-6 | - | TRBV5-1 | - | CASSPQYFEYNSPLHF | -
TRBJ2-1 | - | TRBV6-5 | TRBD1 | CASRNDRGYNEQFF | TGTGCCAGCAGAAACGACAGGGGCTACAATGAGCAGTTCTTC
TRBJ2-5 | - | TRBV10-3 | TRBD2 | CATGTSGETQYF | TGTGCCACCGGGACTAGCGGTGAGACCCAGTACTTC